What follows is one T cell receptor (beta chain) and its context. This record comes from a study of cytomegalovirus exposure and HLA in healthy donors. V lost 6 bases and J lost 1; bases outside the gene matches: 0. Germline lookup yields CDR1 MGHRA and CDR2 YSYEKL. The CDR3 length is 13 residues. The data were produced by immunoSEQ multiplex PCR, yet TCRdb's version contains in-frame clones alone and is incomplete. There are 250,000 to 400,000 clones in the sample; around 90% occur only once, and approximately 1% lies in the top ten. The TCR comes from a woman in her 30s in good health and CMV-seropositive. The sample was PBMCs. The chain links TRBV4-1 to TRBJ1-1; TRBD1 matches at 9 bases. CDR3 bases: TGCGCCAGCAGGGGACAGGGGAACACTGAAGCTTTCTTT. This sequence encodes CASRGQGNTEAFF.